The 32 T cell receptor beta chains in this list originate from one sample, sequenced in a study of T cell changes during pregnancy in multiple sclerosis. Sequencing used immunoSEQ multiplex PCR; TCRdb keeps in-frame clones, though not all of them. The sample lists 50,000 to 60,000 clones, approximately 91% occurring once. Sequences were derived from CD4+ T cells from peripheral blood mononuclear cells, sampled in the third trimester of pregnancy. The receptors were gathered from a female donor with multiple sclerosis, enrolled in a pregnancy study.

The chain combines TRBV7-9 with TRBJ1-6; possible D gene TRBD1, 6 bases. V dropped 6 bases and J dropped 9 bases, with 18 bases sitting between them. This CDR3 region has 15 residues. Germline loops: CDR1 SEHNR, CDR2 FQNEAQ (reference sequence). CDR3 nucleotide sequence: TGTGCCAGCAGTCTACAGGGCGTCCTTCTTTCACCCCTCCACTTT. Translated: CASSLQGVLLSPLHF.

The J gene is TRBJ1-2, the V gene TRBV7-2; the D gene is possibly TRBD1 (6 bases). This CDR3 has 15 amino acids. Germline loops: CDR1 SGHTA, CDR2 FQGNSA. V shed 10 bases and J shed 6 bases, with 24 bases lying between them. In DNA, the CDR3 is TGTGCCATCCGCCTCGGGGGGGCCGGGGGAGATGGCTACACCTTC. As protein: CAIRLGGAGGDGYTF.

The chain employs TRBV27 and TRBJ1-1; 9 bases line up with TRBD1. With 1 base clipped from V and 0 bases from J, the junction kept 6 bases outside the gene matches. Germline assignment: CDR1 MNHEY and CDR2 SMNVEV (reference sequence). This CDR3 spans 17 amino acids. CDR3 region: CASSLFAGTGMNTEAFF. The CDR3 DNA follows: TGTGCCAGCAGTTTATTTGCCGGGACAGGGATGAACACTGAAGCTTTCTTT.

The V call is TRBV6-5, the J call TRBJ1-2, with D maybe TRBD1 (5 bases). This CDR3 is 14 amino acids long. CDR1 is MNHEY, CDR2 SVGAGI, per germline. The germline V and J ends were trimmed by 6 bases and 8 bases, with 19 bases remaining between them. The CDR3, as DNA: TGTGCCAGCAGCAGCAGGGTACGGGTGGAGGGCTACACCTTC. This gives the protein CASSSRVRVEGYTF.

On this clone itself: At one boundary the junction diverges from the germline segment, which might be a read error. The chain uses TRBV18 and TRBJ2-2; 8 nucleotides agree with TRBD1. Germline CDR1 KGHSH, CDR2 LQKENI. This CDR3 is built from 17 residues. CDR3 loop: CTSSLRDRGRTTGELFF. In nucleotides, the CDR3 is TGTACCAGCTCCCTTCGTGACAGGGGTCGTACCACCGGGGAGCTGTTTTTT.

V gene TRBV11-2 combines with J gene TRBJ2-5, with 7 bases fitting TRBD2. This CDR3 region has 11 residues. Per the germline V gene, CDR1 is SGHAT and CDR2 is FQNNGV. The trim removed 5 bases at V and 9 bases at J, leaving 3 bases unmatched. The DNA of the CDR3 is TGTGCCAGCAGCAAAGCGGGGCCCCAGTACTTC. Translated: CASSKAGPQYF. Together with reference TRBV11-2 and TRBJ2-5, the CDR3 gives the full variable domain: EAGVAQSPRYKIIEKRQSVAFWCNPISGHATLYWYQQILGQGPKLLIQFQNNGVVDDSQLPKDRFSAERLKGVDSTLKIQPAKLEDSAVYLCASSKAGPQYFGPGTRLLVL.

A word on this clone: This sample includes further DNA sequences coding for the same CDR3. This sequence joins TRBV19 and TRBJ1-5; weak D call: TRBD1 (6 bases). Germline V gene sequence: CDR1 LNHDA, CDR2 SQIVND (reference sequence). This CDR3 is built from 15 residues. V was clipped by 1 base and J by 3 bases, with 10 bases between them. The CDR3 here is CASSIGGQPNQPQHF. DNA of the CDR3: TGTGCCAGTAGTATAGGGGGGCAGCCCAATCAGCCCCAGCATTTT.

The J gene is TRBJ1-5, the V gene TRBV6-1; D is unclear. Trimming took 4 bases from V and 0 from J, leaving 4 bases between them. The germline V gene has CDR1 MNHNS and CDR2 SASEGT. The CDR3 loop spans 13 amino acids. CDR3 sequence reads: CASSGHSNQPQHF. The CDR3 DNA sequence: TGTGCCAGCAGTGGTCATAGCAATCAGCCCCAGCATTTT.

Comments on this clone: Distinct nucleotide sequences in the sample also encode this CDR3. This chain connects TRBV5-1 to TRBJ1-1; 8 bases line up with TRBD1. V lost 2 bases, J lost 7 bases, and 1 base stayed unmatched. Germline assignment: CDR1 SGHRS and CDR2 YFSETQ. The length of the CDR3 is 12 residues. The CDR3 region is CASSFDRGEAFF. The DNA of the CDR3 is TGCGCCAGCAGCTTTGACAGGGGTGAAGCTTTCTTT. The full variable domain, with the rest looked up from reference TRBV5-1 and TRBJ1-1, is KAGVTQTPRYLIKTRGQQVTLSCSPISGHRSVSWYQQTPGQGLQFLFEYFSETQRNKGNFPGRFSGRQFSNSRSEMNVSTLELGDSALYLCASSFDRGEAFFGQGTRLTVV.

The chain uses TRBV5-6 and TRBJ2-3; 9 nucleotides match TRBD2. Trimming cost V 0 bases and J 2 bases; bases outside gene matches: 7. There are 17 residues in the CDR3. Germline V gene sequence: CDR1 SGHDT, CDR2 YYEEEE. The CDR3 reads CASSLAGLAGNTDTQYF. In DNA, the CDR3 is TGTGCCAGCAGCTTGGCCGGGCTAGCGGGAAACACAGATACGCAGTATTTT.

The V call is TRBV4-2, the J call TRBJ2-7; D may be TRBD2 (6 bases). Germline V CDR1 and CDR2: LGHNA, YNFKEQ. Trimming took 3 bases from V and 7 from J, leaving 22 bases between them. The length of the CDR3 is 16 residues. The CDR3 DNA sequence: TGTGCCAGCAGCCAGGGAGCGGGCCAGGCCGTTTATGAGCAGTACTTC. Protein product: CASSQGAGQAVYEQYF.

The chain joins TRBV19 to TRBJ1-5; TRBD1 matches at 7 bases. Germline CDR1 reads LNHDA; CDR2 reads SQIVND (reference sequence). Trimming cost V 4 bases and J 6 bases; bases outside gene matches: 9. There are 15 residues in the CDR3. As DNA, the CDR3 is TGTGCCAGTAGTACACAGGGGAAGGGCGGTCAGCCCCAGCATTTT. It specifies CASSTQGKGGQPQHF.

The chain couples TRBV7-2 to TRBJ1-3; 8 nucleotides agree with TRBD1. This CDR3 region has 18 residues. Germline CDR1 and CDR2: SGHTA and FQGNSA. V lost 5 bases, J lost 2 bases, and 14 bases stayed unmatched. The DNA of the CDR3 is TGTGCCAGCAGCCAAGGACCCTTACAGGGGGGCCCTGGAAACACCATATATTTT. Translated, it gives CASSQGPLQGGPGNTIYF.

The CDR3 loop is CASSLGGVNTEAFF. For the CDR3, the DNA is TGTGCCAGCAGTTTAGGAGGGGTGAACACTGAAGCTTTCTTT. V gene TRBV27 combines with J gene TRBJ1-1, with a tentative D call TRBD1 (5 bases). CDR3 length: 14 residues. Trimming removed 2 bases at V and 0 bases at J, with 7 bases between. CDR1 and CDR2 from the germline V gene are MNHEY and SMNVEV (reference sequence).

In this sample, this clone turned up a few times. This chain connects TRBV6-1 to TRBJ2-6, with no clear D. Trimming left V 4 bases short and J 1 base short, with 11 bases between. The CDR3 is made up of 16 amino acids. Germline V gene data show CDR1 as MNHNS and CDR2 as SASEGT. The CDR3 DNA reads TGTGCCAGCAGTGCTCGACCGACATCTGGGGCCAACGTCCTGACTTTC. It is translated as CASSARPTSGANVLTF.

This chain links TRBV19 with TRBJ1-1; D is perhaps TRBD1 (5 bases). Trimming shortened V by 7 bases and J by 10 bases, and 13 bases separated the two germline ends. The CDR3 length is 11 residues. Germline assignment: CDR1 LNHDA and CDR2 SQIVND (reference sequence). DNA for the CDR3: TGTGCCAGTACAGTTAAGGGACTAGCTTTCTTT. Its translation is CASTVKGLAFF.

The CDR3 spells CASSPGLGDTGELFF. In DNA form, the CDR3 reads TGTGCCAGCAGCCCGGGACTAGGAGACACCGGGGAGCTGTTTTTT. V and J are TRBV7-2 and TRBJ2-2, with 8 bases matching TRBD2. V trimming: 5 bases; J trimming: 3 bases; junction bases outside the gene matches: 5. Germline lookup yields CDR1 SGHTA and CDR2 FQGNSA. The CDR3 runs to 15 residues.

The rearrangement joins TRBV7-9 to TRBJ1-1, with D tentatively TRBD1 (6 bases). Between the trimmed V and J ends, which lost 5 bases and 3 bases, there was a span of 13 bases. Germline CDR1 is SEHNR and CDR2 is FQNEAQ (reference sequence). The CDR3 length is 14 residues. DNA for the CDR3: TGTGCCAGCAGCCAAAATTCAGGGGACACTGAAGCTTTCTTT. It is translated as CASSQNSGDTEAFF.

This clone was seen only once. The genes are TRBV7-7 and TRBJ2-5; D unresolved. The CDR3 totals 13 residues. The V gene lost 3 bases and the J gene lost 0 bases, with 5 bases spanning the gap. The germline CDR1 and CDR2 sequences are SSHAT and FNYEAQ (reference sequence). The DNA of the CDR3 is TGTGCCAGCAGCTTTGACTACCAAGAGACCCAGTACTTC. Protein product: CASSFDYQETQYF.

The J gene is TRBJ1-1, the V gene TRBV6-1; the match to TRBD1 covers 7 bases. CDR3 length: 14 residues. V lost 8 bases and J lost 2; bases outside the gene matches: 8. CDR1 is MNHNS, CDR2 SASEGT, per germline. CDR3 residues: CASGRQGVNTEAFF. CDR3 nucleotide sequence: TGTGCCAGCGGAAGGCAGGGGGTTAACACTGAAGCTTTCTTT.

This clone showed up just once. The genes are TRBV10-3 and TRBJ1-5; a possible D gene is TRBD1 (5 bases). Germline lookup yields CDR1 ENHRY and CDR2 SYGVKD. The length of the CDR3 is 15 residues. Trimming pared 4 bases from V and 0 bases from J, leaving 10 bases between. DNA for the CDR3: TGTGCCATCAGTGCTGGGGCCGATAGCAATCAGCCCCAGCATTTT. Amino acid sequence: CAISAGADSNQPQHF.

The chain joins TRBV6-1 to TRBJ1-1; possibly TRBD1 for D (5 bases). Germline loops: CDR1 MNHNS, CDR2 SASEGT. With 8 bases removed from V and 2 bases from J, the gap between germline ends came to 12 bases. The CDR3 extends over 13 amino acids. The CDR3 DNA sequence: TGTGCCAGCTTACAACAGGCAAACACTGAAGCTTTCTTT. The encoded protein is CASLQQANTEAFF.

The rearrangement links TRBV11-2 to TRBJ1-5; possibly TRBD1 for D (5 bases). The CDR3 extends over 15 amino acids. Trimming took 3 bases from V and 8 from J, leaving 17 bases between them. Germline loops: CDR1 SGHAT, CDR2 FQNNGV. In DNA, the CDR3 is TGTGCCAGCAGCTTTTTAAGGGGAGGAGGGGAGCCCCAGCATTTT. Amino acid sequence: CASSFLRGGGEPQHF.

V gene TRBV5-1 combines with J gene TRBJ2-7; 10 nucleotides agree with TRBD1. V lost 3 bases to trimming and J lost 5 bases; unmatched junction nucleotides: 5. Germline CDR1 is SGHRS and CDR2 is YFSETQ. CDR3 length: 14 amino acids. The CDR3 loop is CASSSTTGGHEQYF. The DNA of the CDR3 is TGCGCCAGCAGCTCTACGACAGGGGGCCACGAGCAGTACTTC.

The gene calls are TRBV29-1 and TRBJ2-7; 11 bases line up with TRBD1. The germline CDR1 and CDR2 sequences are SQVTM and ANQGSEA. V lost 3 bases to trimming and J lost 5 bases; unmatched junction nucleotides: 6. This CDR3 is built from 14 residues. The CDR3 loop is CSVDRTGGTDEQYF. DNA of the CDR3: TGCAGCGTTGACCGGACAGGGGGCACAGACGAGCAGTACTTC.

The table lists this clone with a few counts. The chain is built from TRBV5-4 and TRBJ2-7; D is uncertain. The ends were cut back, 4 bases at V and 3 bases at J, with 11 bases in the middle. The germline V gene has CDR1 SGHNT and CDR2 YYREEE (reference sequence). The CDR3 sequence is 13 residues long. CDR3 amino acids: CASSQATHYEQYF. The CDR3 nucleotides read TGTGCCAGCAGCCAGGCCACCCACTACGAGCAGTACTTC.

This CDR3 reads CSAGGEYRNNEQFF. The CDR3 DNA reads TGCAGCGCTGGGGGGGAGTATCGGAACAATGAGCAGTTCTTC. This rearrangement joins TRBV29-1 to TRBJ2-1; TRBD2 matches 7 bases. Germline V lookup: CDR1 SQVTM, CDR2 ANQGSEA. Trimming removed 7 bases from V and 5 bases from J; junction bases left unmatched: 11. CDR3 length equals 14 residues.

The V and J genes are TRBV15 and TRBJ1-6, with D unresolved. The CDR3 totals 17 residues. V was clipped by 1 base and J by 0 bases, with 10 bases between them. Germline CDR1 reads LNHNV; CDR2 reads YYDKDF (reference sequence). The CDR3 DNA sequence: TGTGCCACCAGCAGAGGGTCCGTCAGCTCCTATAATTCACCCCTCCACTTT. Amino acids: CATSRGSVSSYNSPLHF.

The chain combines TRBV7-6 with TRBJ1-5; TRBD1 is a possible D gene (5 bases). The CDR3 loop spans 15 amino acids. Germline CDR1 and CDR2: SGHVS and FNYEAQ. V was pared by 2 bases and J by 4 bases, with 12 bases between. Here the CDR3 reads CASSLSQGRNQPQHF. The CDR3 DNA reads TGTGCCAGCAGCTTATCCCAGGGCCGGAATCAGCCCCAGCATTTT.

The J gene is TRBJ2-7, the V gene TRBV5-1, with D possibly being TRBD2 (6 bases). The V end was cut by 3 bases, the J end by 6 bases, with 19 bases between. CDR3 length equals 15 residues. Germline assignment: CDR1 SGHRS and CDR2 YFSETQ. CDR3 protein: CASSSIPDGGGEQYF. CDR3 bases: TGCGCCAGCAGCTCTATCCCGGACGGGGGTGGCGAGCAGTACTTC.

This chain uses TRBV4-2 with TRBJ2-3, with 9 bases identical to TRBD2. CDR1 and CDR2 (germline): LGHNA, YNFKEQ. The V segment lost 0 bases and the J segment 7 bases; nucleotides outside the gene matches: 8. This CDR3 is 16 amino acids long. CDR3 loop: CASSQEGALAGNTQYF. As DNA, the CDR3 is TGTGCCAGCAGCCAAGAAGGGGCGCTAGCGGGGAATACGCAGTATTTT.

The chain carries TRBV10-3 and TRBJ1-1, with D possibly TRBD1 on 6 matching bases. In germline, CDR1 is ENHRY, CDR2 SYGVKD. V was trimmed by 6 bases and J by 7 bases, leaving 21 bases between them. The CDR3 covers 15 residues. The CDR3 is CAISGQGTGINEAFF. CDR3 coding DNA: TGTGCCATCAGCGGTCAGGGCACAGGGATCAATGAAGCTTTCTTT.